The next 8 T cell receptor beta chains were all read from a single sample in a study of cytomegalovirus exposure and HLA in healthy donors. The primer mix had 60 Vbeta and 13 Jbeta primers. Using immunoSEQ multiplex PCR, the repertoire was profiled, and TCRdb retains in-frame clones only, with some absent. Of about 93,000 clones in the sample, about 80% were seen once. The sequencing sample was made of PBMCs. The source of these receptors is a man in his thirties or forties in good health and CMV-seronegative.

The CDR3 protein is CASSEAGGSYNEQFF. In nucleotides, the CDR3 is TGTGCCAGCAGCGAAGCGGGGGGTTCCTACAATGAGCAGTTCTTC. The chain combines TRBV7-7 with TRBJ2-1, with 9 bases that match TRBD2. Trimming at V came to 5 bases and at J to 1 base, leaving 3 bases not matched to a gene. The CDR3 runs to 15 residues. CDR1 is SSHAT, CDR2 FNYEAQ, per germline (reference sequence).

This clone has only one observation. The junction and the germline gene differ at one end; a read error may be behind it. The chain has TRBV6-1 and TRBJ2-1, with D possibly being TRBD2 (5 bases). Germline lookup yields CDR1 MNHNS and CDR2 SASEGT. The CDR3 is 13 residues long. This CDR3 reads CASGDYHGNEQFF. The CDR3 nucleotides read TGTGCCAGCGGTGACTACCATGGTAATGAGCAGTTCTTC.

The V and J genes are TRBV18 and TRBJ2-7, with a possible D match to TRBD1 (6 bases). CDR3 length equals 14 residues. Germline V gene sequence: CDR1 KGHSH, CDR2 LQKENI. V was shortened by 3 bases and J by 1 base, with 10 bases between the two germline ends. DNA of the CDR3: TGTGCCAGCTCACCTTTACAGGGATCCTACGAGCAGTACTTC. Encoded protein: CASSPLQGSYEQYF.

This clone was seen a handful of times. The chain links TRBV2 to TRBJ1-2; D gene uncertain. CDR3 length equals 14 residues. CDR1 and CDR2 from the germline V gene are SNHLY and FYNNEI. Trimming removed 8 bases from V and 0 bases from J, with 13 bases in between. The CDR3 spells CASSIGRSNYGYTF. For the CDR3, the DNA is TGTGCCAGCTCGATCGGGAGATCTAACTATGGCTACACCTTC.

This clone appeared a few times. Here the CDR3 DNA reads TGTGCCAGCAGCTTGGGACAGGGGGGAATCACTGAAGCTTTCTTT. This gives the protein CASSLGQGGITEAFF. The J gene is TRBJ1-1, the V gene TRBV11-2; 11 bases are shared with TRBD1. Germline CDR1 and CDR2: SGHAT and FQNNGV. The CDR3 loop spans 15 amino acids. Trimming took 3 bases from V and 4 from J; bases not matched to a gene: 4.

The genes are TRBV7-9 and TRBJ2-3; no firm D call. Trimming stripped 4 bases from V and 6 bases from J, with 5 bases between. Germline assignment: CDR1 SEHNR and CDR2 FQNEAQ (reference sequence). The CDR3 is 11 amino acids. The CDR3 here is CASSSVDTQYF. CDR3 coding DNA: TGTGCCAGCAGCTCGGTCGATACGCAGTATTTT.

The rearrangement uses TRBV4-2 and TRBJ2-2, with TRBD2 matching over 8 bases. V was pared by 0 bases and J by 5 bases, with 14 bases of the junction left unmatched. The CDR3 extends over 19 amino acids. Germline V CDR1 and CDR2: LGHNA, YNFKEQ. This CDR3 reads CASSQESIPGGAMTGELFF. CDR3 in DNA: TGTGCCAGCAGCCAAGAGTCCATTCCGGGGGGGGCCATGACCGGGGAGCTGTTTTTT.

The rearrangement uses TRBV4-3 and TRBJ1-1, with D possibly TRBD1 on 5 matching bases. CDR3 length: 16 residues. Per germline, CDR1 LGHNA and CDR2 YSLEER. Trimming left V 0 bases short and J 3 bases short, with 14 bases between. For the CDR3, the DNA is TGCGCCAGCAGCCAAGATGGTGCGGGGCTAGACACTGAAGCTTTCTTT. Its translation is CASSQDGAGLDTEAFF.